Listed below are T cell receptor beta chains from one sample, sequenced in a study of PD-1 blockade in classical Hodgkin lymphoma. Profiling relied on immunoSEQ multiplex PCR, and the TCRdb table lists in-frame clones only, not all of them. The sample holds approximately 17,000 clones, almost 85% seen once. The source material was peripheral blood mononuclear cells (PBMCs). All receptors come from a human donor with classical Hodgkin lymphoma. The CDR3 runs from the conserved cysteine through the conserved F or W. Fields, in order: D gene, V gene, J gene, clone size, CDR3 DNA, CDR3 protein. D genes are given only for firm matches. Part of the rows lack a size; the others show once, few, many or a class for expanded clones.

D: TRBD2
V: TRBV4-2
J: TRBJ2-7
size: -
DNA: TGTGCCAGCAGCCTCCTCGGGACTAGCGGATACGAGCAGTACTTC
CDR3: CASSLLGTSGYEQYF

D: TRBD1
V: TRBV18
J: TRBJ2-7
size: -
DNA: TGTGCCAGCTCACACCGTGGACAGGCCGGCGGCCACGAGCAGTACTTC
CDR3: CASSHRGQAGGHEQYF

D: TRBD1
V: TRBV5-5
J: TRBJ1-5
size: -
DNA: TGTGCCAGCAGCCATACAGGGGGCGATCAGCCCCAGCATTTT
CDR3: CASSHTGGDQPQHF

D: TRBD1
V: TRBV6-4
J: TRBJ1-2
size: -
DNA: TGTGCCAGCAGGGTGGGACAGCTGTATGGCTACACCTTC
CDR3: CASRVGQLYGYTF

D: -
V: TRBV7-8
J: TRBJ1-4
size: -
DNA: TGTGCCAGCAGCCCGGGAACCTCGGGGCCAAAAAAACTGTTTTTT
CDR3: CASSPGTSGPKKLFF

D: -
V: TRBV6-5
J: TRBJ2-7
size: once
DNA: TGTGCCAGCAGACGGGAAGGCCTGGGGGAGCAGTACTTC
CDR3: CASRREGLGEQYF

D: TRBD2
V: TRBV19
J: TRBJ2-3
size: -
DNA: TGTGCCAGTAGTACGGGGACTAGCGGATACACAGATACGCAGTATTTT
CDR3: CASSTGTSGYTDTQYF

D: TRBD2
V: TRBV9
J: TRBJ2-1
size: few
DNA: TGTGCCAGCAGCGTAGGGGTCACTAGCGGGTTCTACAATGAGCAGTTCTTC
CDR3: CASSVGVTSGFYNEQFF

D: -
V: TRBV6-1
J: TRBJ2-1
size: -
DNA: TGTGCCAGCAGAACCTCTAGCGTCTACAATGAGCAGTTCTTC
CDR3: CASRTSSVYNEQFF

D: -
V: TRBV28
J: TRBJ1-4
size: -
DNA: TGTGCCAGCAGTTACGCAGCAACTAATGAAAAACTGTTTTTT
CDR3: CASSYAATNEKLFF

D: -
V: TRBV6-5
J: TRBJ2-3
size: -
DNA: TGTGCCAGCAGTTACAGGGGGAGGAGCACAGATACGCAGTATTTT
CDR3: CASSYRGRSTDTQYF

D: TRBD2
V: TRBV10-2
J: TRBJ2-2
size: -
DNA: TGCGCCAGCAGACCGACTAGCGGGAGAGGGGCGAACACCGGGGAGCTGTTTTTT
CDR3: CASRPTSGRGANTGELFF

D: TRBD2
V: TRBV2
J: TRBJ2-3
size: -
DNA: TGTGCCAGCAGTGTTAGCGGGAGGAGGGGAGATACGCAGTATTTT
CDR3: CASSVSGRRGDTQYF

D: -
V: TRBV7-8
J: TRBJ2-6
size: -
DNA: TGTGCCAGCAGCTTCGGACTCCTCCTCTCTGGGGCCAACGTCCTGACTTTC
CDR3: CASSFGLLLSGANVLTF

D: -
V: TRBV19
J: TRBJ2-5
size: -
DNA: TGTGCCAGTAGTATAGTCGGGAACCAAGAGACCCAGTACTTC
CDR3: CASSIVGNQETQYF

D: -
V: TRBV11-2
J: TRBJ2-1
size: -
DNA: TGTGCCAGCAGCTTAGGTTCGGGGCAGGGCGAATGGCAGTTCTTC
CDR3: CASSLGSGQGEWQFF

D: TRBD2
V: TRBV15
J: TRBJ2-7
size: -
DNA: TGTGCCACCAGCAGAGATTTGCTAGCGGGAGCGTGGGAGCAGTACTTC
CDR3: CATSRDLLAGAWEQYF

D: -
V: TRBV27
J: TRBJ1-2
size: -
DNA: TGTGCCAGCAGTCGACTCGACCCCACTAACTATGGCTACACCTTC
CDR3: CASSRLDPTNYGYTF

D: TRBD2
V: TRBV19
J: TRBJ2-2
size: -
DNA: TGTGCCACTGTGGCGGGAGGGTACACCGGGGAGCTGTTTTTT
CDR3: CATVAGGYTGELFF

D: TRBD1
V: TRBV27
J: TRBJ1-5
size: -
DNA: TGTGCCAGCAGGATGACCCCGGGACAGAATCAGCCCCAGCATTTT
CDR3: CASRMTPGQNQPQHF

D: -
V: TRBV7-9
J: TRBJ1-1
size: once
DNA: TGTGCCAGCAGCTTAAGGGAAACAGGGGAAGCTTTCTTT
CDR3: CASSLRETGEAFF

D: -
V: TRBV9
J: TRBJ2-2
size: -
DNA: TGTGCCAGCAGCGCCAACTTGGGACTCGGGGAGCTGTTTTTT
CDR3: CASSANLGLGELFF